This T cell receptor (beta chain) is from a study of T cell responses to AZD1222 COVID-19 vaccine. Using immunoSEQ multiplex PCR, the repertoire was profiled, and TCRdb retains in-frame clones only, with some absent. Of around 80,000 clones in the sample, 80% to 95% were seen once. The CDR3 sequence is 17 residues long. The germline CDR1 and CDR2 sequences are GTSNPN and SVGIG (reference sequence). Trimming removed 2 bases from V and 4 bases from J, with 23 bases in between. This clonotype was sampled from an adult who received the AZD1222 COVID-19 vaccine. V and J are TRBV30 and TRBJ1-2, with unresolved D. Sequenced material: peripheral blood, taken 28 days after the second AZD1222 dose. CDR3 protein: CAWSNLADAFLAYGYTF. The CDR3 coding sequence is TGTGCCTGGAGTAATTTGGCGGACGCGTTTTTGGCCTATGGCTACACCTTC.